This T cell receptor (beta chain) is drawn from a study of blood T cells in healthy people across ages. It was with a sample-barcoded 5' primer and a J-beta primer mix that a second PCR of about 6 to 12 cycles was run. TCRdb re-analysed the 5' RACE reads in MiXCR, keeping a single row per CDR3 protein. The table lists more than 1.4 million distinct CDR3 sequences, around two fifths of them singletons. CDR1 MGHRA and CDR2 YSYEKL come from the germline V gene. The CDR3 loop spans 18 amino acids. The J segment lost 5 bases and the V segment lost 2 bases, leaving 15 bases of the junction unmatched. Sequenced material: blood. The chain has TRBV4-1 and TRBJ2-5, with TRBD1 identical over 9 bases. The sequence was collected from a woman younger than 35 in good health. The CDR3 nucleotides are TGCGCCAGCAGCCAAACCAAAGTTAGGACAGGGGTCGGGGAGACCCAGTACTTC. It codes for CASSQTKVRTGVGETQYF.